These T cell receptor beta chains were read from a single sample in a study of control samples from healthy donors and cancer patients. The data were produced by immunoSEQ multiplex PCR, yet TCRdb's version contains in-frame clones alone and is incomplete. The table lists approximately 26,000 clones, roughly four fifths of them singletons, with 23% in the top ten. Sequences were obtained from PBMCs. These receptor sequences come from a man in his 60s with colorectal cancer. CDR3s include the opening cysteine and the closing phenylalanine or tryptophan. Fields, in order: V gene, D gene, clone size, J gene, CDR3 DNA, CDR3 protein. D genes are given only for firm matches. Size is stated for part of the rows, as once, few or many counts, or as a class when the clone is expanded.

v_call: TRBV29-1; d_call: NA; clone_size: NA; j_call: TRBJ2-4; cdr3_nt: TGCAGCGTTGAAGTGGGGTGGGGTACGGCCAAAAACATTCAGTACTTC; cdr3_aa: CSVEVGWGTAKNIQYF
v_call: TRBV7-8; d_call: NA; clone_size: NA; j_call: TRBJ2-1; cdr3_nt: TGTGCCAGCAGCTCGTATTCCAGCTATTACAATGAGCAGTTCTTC; cdr3_aa: CASSSYSSYYNEQFF
v_call: TRBV24-1; d_call: NA; clone_size: NA; j_call: TRBJ2-5; cdr3_nt: TGTGCCACCAGTGGAGCTAGCGCTTCGGGGACCCAGTACTTC; cdr3_aa: CATSGASASGTQYF
v_call: TRBV5-1; d_call: TRBD1; clone_size: NA; j_call: TRBJ2-1; cdr3_nt: TGCGCCAGCAGCGCGGACAGGGTCTCCTACAATGAGCAGTTCTTC; cdr3_aa: CASSADRVSYNEQFF
v_call: TRBV6-5; d_call: NA; clone_size: NA; j_call: TRBJ1-1; cdr3_nt: TGTGCCAGCAGGGGATCGGGGGCGGGGAACACTGAAGCTTTCTTT; cdr3_aa: CASRGSGAGNTEAFF
v_call: TRBV18; d_call: TRBD2; clone_size: once; j_call: TRBJ2-3; cdr3_nt: TGTGCCAGCTCACTGGGGACTAGCGGGAGGAGCACAGATACGCAGTATTTT; cdr3_aa: CASSLGTSGRSTDTQYF
v_call: TRBV18; d_call: NA; clone_size: NA; j_call: TRBJ1-1; cdr3_nt: TGTGCCAGCTCACATCAGGACGAGAACACTGAAGCTTTCTTT; cdr3_aa: CASSHQDENTEAFF
v_call: TRBV3-1/TRBV3-2; d_call: TRBD1; clone_size: NA; j_call: TRBJ2-1; cdr3_nt: TGTGCCAGCAGTCCCACCGGGACAGGGTTTCTTAGAATCGATGAGCAGTTCTTC; cdr3_aa: CASSPTGTGFLRIDEQFF
v_call: TRBV9; d_call: NA; clone_size: NA; j_call: TRBJ1-1; cdr3_nt: TGTGCCAGCAGCCCTGGGAGGGCTTCCAGCCCTGAAGCTTTCTTT; cdr3_aa: CASSPGRASSPEAFF
v_call: TRBV5-4; d_call: NA; clone_size: NA; j_call: TRBJ2-2; cdr3_nt: TGTGCCAGCAGCTTGGGCCCAACCAACTTGAACACCGGGGAGCTGTTTTTT; cdr3_aa: CASSLGPTNLNTGELFF
v_call: TRBV5-4; d_call: NA; clone_size: NA; j_call: TRBJ1-1; cdr3_nt: TGTGCCAGCAGCTTGGCGGTTCTGAACACTGAAGCTTTCTTT; cdr3_aa: CASSLAVLNTEAFF
v_call: TRBV3-1/TRBV3-2; d_call: NA; clone_size: NA; j_call: TRBJ1-1; cdr3_nt: TGTGCCAGCAGCCAAGGGTCGAGCGGGGGATTCGCTGAAGCTTTCTTT; cdr3_aa: CASSQGSSGGFAEAFF
v_call: TRBV6-5; d_call: TRBD1; clone_size: once; j_call: TRBJ1-1; cdr3_nt: TGTGCCAGCAGTATTCGGGACAGGCTTAACACTGAAGCTTTCTTT; cdr3_aa: CASSIRDRLNTEAFF
v_call: TRBV25-1; d_call: TRBD2; clone_size: few; j_call: TRBJ2-1; cdr3_nt: TGTGCCAGCAGTGAATTGGCGGGGGGATACAATGAGCAGTTCTTC; cdr3_aa: CASSELAGGYNEQFF
v_call: TRBV4-2; d_call: NA; clone_size: NA; j_call: TRBJ1-1; cdr3_nt: TGTGCCAGCAGCCAAGATCCTGTCGGTAGTGGGAACACTGAAGCTTTCTTT; cdr3_aa: CASSQDPVGSGNTEAFF
v_call: TRBV6-5; d_call: TRBD2; clone_size: few; j_call: TRBJ2-3; cdr3_nt: TGTGCCAGCTCTGGGGCGCGGGGGGGCACAGATACGCAGTATTTT; cdr3_aa: CASSGARGGTDTQYF
v_call: TRBV5-1; d_call: NA; clone_size: NA; j_call: TRBJ2-3; cdr3_nt: TGCGCCAGCAGCTTGGGAGCGGGTGTGACAGATACGCAGTATTTT; cdr3_aa: CASSLGAGVTDTQYF
v_call: TRBV20-1; d_call: NA; clone_size: once; j_call: TRBJ2-3; cdr3_nt: TGCAGTGTAGCAACCACAGATACGCAGTATTTT; cdr3_aa: CSVATTDTQYF
v_call: TRBV7-2; d_call: NA; clone_size: NA; j_call: TRBJ1-1; cdr3_nt: TGTGCCAGCAGCTTAGCAGGTGTGAACACTGAAGCTTTCTTT; cdr3_aa: CASSLAGVNTEAFF
v_call: TRBV9; d_call: NA; clone_size: few; j_call: TRBJ2-3; cdr3_nt: TGTGCCAGCAGGGGGGAAGATACGCAGTATTTT; cdr3_aa: CASRGEDTQYF
v_call: TRBV6-6; d_call: TRBD1; clone_size: NA; j_call: TRBJ1-2; cdr3_nt: TGTGCCAGCAGACCAGACAGGGCTAACTATGGCTACACCTTC; cdr3_aa: CASRPDRANYGYTF
v_call: TRBV4-3; d_call: NA; clone_size: NA; j_call: TRBJ1-2; cdr3_nt: TGCGCCAGCAGCCAAGATCTGGGGTTGAGGGGCTACACCTTC; cdr3_aa: CASSQDLGLRGYTF
v_call: TRBV18; d_call: NA; clone_size: NA; j_call: TRBJ1-6; cdr3_nt: TGTGCCAGCTCACCACCCGGGTCCTCACCCCTCCACTTT; cdr3_aa: CASSPPGSSPLHF
v_call: TRBV15; d_call: NA; clone_size: NA; j_call: TRBJ1-1; cdr3_nt: TGTGCCACCAGCAGAGGCAGCGACACTGAAGCTTTCTTT; cdr3_aa: CATSRGSDTEAFF
v_call: TRBV30; d_call: TRBD1; clone_size: NA; j_call: TRBJ1-4; cdr3_nt: TGTGCCTGGAGTGTACTAGGTCAGGGGGCGGAAAAACTGTTTTTT; cdr3_aa: CAWSVLGQGAEKLFF
v_call: TRBV4-1; d_call: NA; clone_size: NA; j_call: TRBJ2-3; cdr3_nt: TGCGCCAGCAGCCAAAAGTTCGGTGGCACAGATACGCAGTATTTT; cdr3_aa: CASSQKFGGTDTQYF
v_call: TRBV5-1; d_call: NA; clone_size: NA; j_call: TRBJ2-3; cdr3_nt: TGCGCCAGCAGCACGACAGTGAGCACAGATACGCAGTATTTT; cdr3_aa: CASSTTVSTDTQYF
v_call: TRBV30; d_call: NA; clone_size: once; j_call: TRBJ1-6; cdr3_nt: TGTGCCTCACACAGCAGCTCCTATAATTCACCCCTCCACTTT; cdr3_aa: CASHSSSYNSPLHF
v_call: TRBV6-2/TRBV6-3; d_call: NA; clone_size: NA; j_call: TRBJ2-1; cdr3_nt: TGTGCCAGCAGTTTGGGCGGGTTTAAGGATGAGCAGTTCTTC; cdr3_aa: CASSLGGFKDEQFF